Listed here are 19 T cell receptor beta chains from one sample, sequenced in a study of identical twins. One entry per CDR3 protein results from TCRdb running MiXCR on the 5' RACE reads. The sample contains a few hundred thousand distinct CDR3 sequences, 15% of which appear only once. These records were also assigned to another study, of yellow fever vaccine responses in identical twins.

Sequencing was performed on CD4+ T cells sorted from blood. These receptors all come from a woman aged 18-35 years in good health.

V usage is TRBV11-2 and J usage is TRBJ2-7, with a tentative D call TRBD2 (7 bases). Per the germline V gene, CDR1 is SGHAT and CDR2 is FQNNGV. This CDR3 contains 17 residues. V lost 2 bases and J lost 0, with 17 bases in between. The CDR3 is CASSLLVGGGSSYEQYV. The DNA of the CDR3 is TGTGCCAGCAGCTTATTGGTTGGCGGGGGCAGCTCCTACGAGCAGTACGTC.

This chain links TRBV4-1 with TRBJ2-2, with D possibly being TRBD1 or TRBD2 (5 bases each). V was clipped by 1 base and J by 3 bases, with 15 bases between them. Germline values: CDR1 MGHRA, CDR2 YSYEKL. The CDR3 has 17 amino acids. The CDR3 DNA follows: TGCGCCAGCAGCCAAGGCCCCGGGGACGATTACACCGGGGAGCTGTTTTTT. Translation: CASSQGPGDDYTGELFF.

The chain couples TRBV5-1 to TRBJ2-3; 7 bases are a match to TRBD2. The trim removed 5 bases at V and 3 bases at J, leaving 15 bases unmatched. The CDR3 consists of 17 residues. The V gene's germline CDR1 is SGHRS and CDR2 YFSETQ. Written as DNA, the CDR3 is TGCGCCAGCAGTCCCCTAGCGGCCCTGGGGTTTACAGATACGCAGTATTTT. Its protein is CASSPLAALGFTDTQYF.

The rearrangement uses TRBV11-3 and TRBJ2-1, with 10 bases matching TRBD2. V gave up 1 base and J gave up 6 bases; unmatched junction bases: 6. Germline loops: CDR1 SGHNT, CDR2 YENEEA. This CDR3 spans 16 amino acids. The CDR3 loop is CASSLAWASGSNEQFF. The CDR3 DNA reads as TGTGCCAGCAGCTTAGCTTGGGCTAGCGGGAGCAATGAGCAGTTCTTC.

As for this clonotype: At one boundary the junction diverges from the germline segment, which might be a read error. The V gene is TRBV5-1, the J gene TRBJ2-2; the match to TRBD1 covers 9 bases. This CDR3 has 14 amino acids. Per germline, CDR1 SGHRS and CDR2 YFSETQ. Here the CDR3 reads CASSGQGYTGKLFF. The CDR3 DNA follows: TGCGCCAGCAGTGGACAGGGGTACACCGGGAAGCTGTTTTTT. Full variable domain (rest looked up from reference TRBV5-1 and TRBJ2-2): KAGVTQTPRYLIKTRGQQVTLSCSPISGHRSVSWYQQTPGQGLQFLFEYFSETQRNKGNFPGRFSGRQFSNSRSEMNVSTLELGDSALYLCASSGQGYTGKLFFGEGSRLTVL.

The rearrangement uses TRBV20-1 and TRBJ2-2; 7 nucleotides agree with TRBD2. The CDR3 is 16 residues long. CDR1 and CDR2 from the germline V gene are DFQATT and SNEGSKA (reference sequence). V lost 0 bases to trimming and J lost 7 bases; unmatched junction nucleotides: 11. The CDR3 nucleotides are TGCAGTGCTAGAGAAGGACTAGGGGTGATAGGCGGGGAGCTGTTTTTT. Translating gives CSAREGLGVIGGELFF.

This clonotype came up a few times. The chain joins TRBV12-3 or TRBV12-4 to TRBJ2-1; D is unclear. Trimming cost V 10 bases and J 0 bases, with 13 bases left between them. This CDR3 contains 14 residues. The CDR3 nucleotides are TGTGCCATAGGGAAGGAAGGCTCCTACAATGAGCAGTTCTTC. Encoded protein: CAIGKEGSYNEQFF.

This clonotype was counted between two and nine times. The chain combines TRBV24-1 with TRBJ2-1; D unresolved. This CDR3 spans 18 amino acids. Germline CDR1 is KGHDR and CDR2 is SFDVKD. Trimming left V 0 bases short and J 2 bases short, with 16 bases between. CDR3 DNA sequence: TGTGCCACCAGTGATTTGCGATATTCTTGGAAACCCTACAATGAGCAGTTCTTC. Translation: CATSDLRYSWKPYNEQFF.

The sample holds a few counts of this clonotype. The chain links TRBV4-1 to TRBJ2-1; 7 nucleotides match TRBD1. The V segment lost 4 bases and the J segment 0 bases; nucleotides outside the gene matches: 9. CDR3 size: 17 residues. CDR1 and CDR2 (germline): MGHRA, YSYEKL. The DNA of the CDR3 is TGCGCCAGCAGCCTTACAGGGGATGGGGGCTCCTACAATGAGCAGTTCTTC. Translating gives CASSLTGDGGSYNEQFF.

The chain combines TRBV5-1 with TRBJ2-3; tentatively, D is TRBD1 (5 bases). The V end lost 4 bases, the J end lost 3 bases, and 15 bases lay between the germline ends. The germline gives CDR1 SGHRS, CDR2 YFSETQ. CDR3 length: 15 residues. In DNA form, the CDR3 reads TGCGCCAGCAGCCAGACCGGGCAGGGAACAGATACGCAGTATTTT. Residues: CASSQTGQGTDTQYF.

This chain uses TRBV3-1 with TRBJ2-5; 8 bases align to TRBD2. V dropped 7 bases and J dropped 2; count of bases not matched to a gene: 3. This CDR3 has 13 residues. Germline values: CDR1 LGHDT, CDR2 YNNKEL (reference sequence). In nucleotides, the CDR3 is TGTGCCAGCAATCTAGCGGGTCAAGAGACCCAGTACTTC. Amino acids: CASNLAGQETQYF.

The chain carries TRBV7-7 and TRBJ2-2; D tentatively reads TRBD1 or TRBD2 (5 bases each). The length of the CDR3 is 15 residues. With 4 bases removed from V and 2 bases from J, the gap between germline ends came to 11 bases. Germline-derived CDR1 and CDR2 are SSHAT and FNYEAQ (reference sequence). CDR3 nucleotide sequence: TGTGCCAGCAGCTCGGGACGAGCTAACACCGGGGAGCTGTTTTTT. Protein: CASSSGRANTGELFF.

This chain uses TRBV5-1 with TRBJ2-7, with 8 bases fitting TRBD1. This CDR3 is built from 14 residues. V lost 3 bases to trimming and J lost 1 base; unmatched junction nucleotides: 3. In germline, CDR1 is SGHRS, CDR2 YFSETQ. The CDR3 protein is CASSCRDRSYEQYV. As DNA, the CDR3 is TGCGCCAGCAGCTGCCGGGACAGGTCCTACGAGCAGTACGTC.

This chain connects TRBV5-5 to TRBJ1-6; 7 nucleotides match TRBD1. There are 14 residues in the CDR3. The V segment lost 4 bases and the J segment 8 bases; nucleotides outside the gene matches: 6. CDR1 is SGHKS and CDR2 is YYEKEE in the germline V gene (reference sequence). The CDR3: CASSIGTADSPLHF. CDR3 in DNA: TGTGCCAGCAGCATCGGGACAGCCGATTCACCCCTCCACTTT.

The chain links TRBV10-3 to TRBJ2-1, with D perhaps matching TRBD2 (5 bases). This CDR3 is 13 amino acids long. The germline V gene has CDR1 ENHRY and CDR2 SYGVKD. V dropped 10 bases and J dropped 2 bases, with 12 bases sitting between them. In nucleotides, the CDR3 is TGTGCCAGCCGGACTCTCGCCTACAATGAGCAGTTCTTC. It specifies CASRTLAYNEQFF.

This clonotype was counted between two and nine times. The J gene is TRBJ2-3, the V gene TRBV7-2, with a possible D match to TRBD2 (5 bases). This CDR3 contains 14 residues. The V gene's germline CDR1 is SGHTA and CDR2 FQGNSA. With 2 bases removed from V and 1 base from J, the gap between germline ends came to 7 bases. As DNA, the CDR3 is TGTGCCAGCAGCTTACAGAGGGGCACAGATACGCAGTATTTT. Translated, it gives CASSLQRGTDTQYF.

The chain carries TRBV7-2 and TRBJ2-5; D gene ambiguous. CDR1 is SGHTA and CDR2 is FQGNSA in the germline V gene. The V end was cut by 5 bases, the J end by 3 bases, with 13 bases between. The CDR3 runs 14 residues. The CDR3 spells CASSAIRIEETQYF. The CDR3 nucleotides read TGTGCCAGCAGCGCCATCAGGATTGAAGAGACCCAGTACTTC. The complete variable domain, with remaining parts taken from reference TRBV7-2 and TRBJ2-5, reads GAGVSQSPSNKVTEKGKDVELRCDPISGHTALYWYRQSLGQGLEFLIYFQGNSAPDKSGLPSDRFSAERTGGSVSTLTIQRTQQEDSAVYLCASSAIRIEETQYFGPGTRLLVL.

This clonotype has a handful of counts. The chain is built from TRBV10-3 and TRBJ1-2; 9 positions agree with TRBD1. This CDR3 comprises 17 residues. From germline, CDR1 is ENHRY and CDR2 SYGVKD. V lost 0 bases, J lost 6 bases, and 11 bases stayed unmatched. This CDR3 is CAISESIQGAAEDGYTF. The CDR3 bases are TGTGCCATCAGTGAGTCGATACAGGGGGCAGCGGAGGATGGCTACACCTTC.

The rearrangement links TRBV5-6 to TRBJ2-7; D unresolved. This CDR3 comprises 13 residues. The V gene lost 1 base and the J gene lost 3 bases, with 8 bases spanning the gap. Germline V gene data show CDR1 as SGHDT and CDR2 as YYEEEE. This CDR3 is CASSLPQVYEQYF. The CDR3 DNA reads as TGTGCCAGCAGCTTGCCCCAGGTCTACGAGCAGTACTTC.